This is a list of T cell receptor beta chains from one sample in a study of control samples from healthy donors and cancer patients. TCRdb's copy holds only in-frame clones and misses some; the assay was immunoSEQ multiplex PCR. The table shows about 35,000 clones, with about 88% occurring only once. Source material: PBMCs. The receptors come from a woman aged 40-49 years with lung cancer. Both conserved end residues are part of each CDR3. A D gene is named only where the DNA matches it firmly. Expanded clones get a size class; other rows say once, few or many, or leave the size out.

NA	TRBV30	TRBJ2-5	NA	TGTGCCTGGAGTGTACCCCAAACAATCTCCAAGACCCAGTACTTC	CAWSVPQTISKTQYF
NA	TRBV7-9	TRBJ2-6	NA	TGTGCCAGCACCCCTCCGGGGGAATCTGGGGCCAACGTCCTGACTTTC	CASTPPGESGANVLTF
NA	TRBV5-8	TRBJ1-1	once	TGTGCCAGCAGCTCGACACGGGGAGGGGCTTTCTTT	CASSSTRGGAFF
NA	TRBV10-2	TRBJ2-2	NA	TGCGCCAGCAGTTCAGGGGCTTCGAACACCGGGGAGCTGTTTTTT	CASSSGASNTGELFF
NA	TRBV28	TRBJ1-4	NA	TGTGCCAGCAGTGTGGAGGTGGGCCTTAATGAAAAACTGTTTTTT	CASSVEVGLNEKLFF
NA	TRBV10-3	TRBJ2-7	NA	TGTGCCGCCGCTTTGGGGGGAGACTACGAGCAGTACTTC	CAAALGGDYEQYF
TRBD1	TRBV18	TRBJ2-7	NA	TGTGCCAGCTCCCCCAGGACAGGGGGCTACGAGCAGTACTTC	CASSPRTGGYEQYF
NA	TRBV6-5	TRBJ2-3	once	TGTGCCAGTTGCGCGATTGGGGGTACGCAGTATTTT	CASCAIGGTQYF
NA	TRBV27	TRBJ1-2	once	TGTGCCAGCAGTTTGCTCTCCTACTATGGCTACACCTTC	CASSLLSYYGYTF
NA	TRBV9	TRBJ1-1	NA	TGTGCCAGCAGCGTAGCCCCCAGCGGGGCTGAAGCTTTCTTT	CASSVAPSGAEAFF
TRBD2	TRBV2	TRBJ2-1	NA	TGTGCCAGCAGTCGAGAAGCGGGGGACTACAATGAGCAGTTCTTC	CASSREAGDYNEQFF
NA	TRBV7-3	TRBJ2-7	NA	TGTGCCAGCAGCTTAACGAGAGAGAGCGAGCAGTACTTC	CASSLTRESEQYF
NA	TRBV7-8	TRBJ2-2	NA	TGTGCCAGCAGCTTACTAGCCTCGAACACCGGGGAGCTGTTTTTT	CASSLLASNTGELFF
NA	TRBV2	TRBJ1-5	NA	TGTGCCAGCAGGAGGGGGGCAGGGAGACAGCCCCAGCATTTT	CASRRGAGRQPQHF
NA	TRBV19	TRBJ2-1	NA	TGTGCCAGTAGTGCCGGGGGGCCCTACAATGAGCAGTTCTTC	CASSAGGPYNEQFF
NA	TRBV25-1	TRBJ2-5	NA	TGTGCCAGCAGTGCACAGGGTTTTGAGACCCAGTACTTC	CASSAQGFETQYF
NA	TRBV18	TRBJ2-5	NA	TGTGCCAGCTCACCACCAGTCCGGGTCGAGGAGACCCAGTACTTC	CASSPPVRVEETQYF
NA	TRBV5-6	TRBJ1-6	NA	TGTGCCAGCAGCTTCCGGGATTTCTCACCCCTCCACTTT	CASSFRDFSPLHF
NA	TRBV27	TRBJ1-4	NA	TGTGCCAGCAGCCCAGGGGAGGGGAATGAAAAACTGTTTTTT	CASSPGEGNEKLFF
NA	TRBV7-9	TRBJ2-7	NA	TGTGCCAGCAGCCTAAAGACCTACGAGCAGTACTTC	CASSLKTYEQYF
TRBD2	TRBV6-1	TRBJ2-3	once	TGTGCCAGCAGTGAAACGGGGGGGGGCGCCGCCACGCAGTATTTT	CASSETGGGAATQYF
NA	TRBV7-7	TRBJ2-1	NA	TGTGCCAGCAGCTTAGGGCGGTCGGGCAATGAGCAGTTCTTC	CASSLGRSGNEQFF
TRBD2	TRBV7-8	TRBJ2-5	NA	TGTGCCAGCAGCCGGGGGGATGGTGAGACCCAGTACTTC	CASSRGDGETQYF
NA	TRBV4-1	TRBJ2-7	NA	TGCGCCAGCAGCCAAAACCCGGAGGAGCAGTACTTC	CASSQNPEEQYF